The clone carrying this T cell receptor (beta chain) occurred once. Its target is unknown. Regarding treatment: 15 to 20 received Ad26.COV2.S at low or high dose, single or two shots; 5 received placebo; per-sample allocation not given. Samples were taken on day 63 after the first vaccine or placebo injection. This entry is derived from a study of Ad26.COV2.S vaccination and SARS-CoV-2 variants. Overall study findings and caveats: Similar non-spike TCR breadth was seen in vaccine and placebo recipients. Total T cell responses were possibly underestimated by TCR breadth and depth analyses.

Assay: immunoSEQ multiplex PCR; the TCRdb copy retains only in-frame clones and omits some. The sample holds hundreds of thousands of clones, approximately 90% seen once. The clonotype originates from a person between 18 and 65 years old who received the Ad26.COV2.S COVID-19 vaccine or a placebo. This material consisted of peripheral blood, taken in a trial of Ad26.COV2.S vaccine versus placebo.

The CDR3: CSARDRTVAFF. The CDR3 coding sequence is TGCAGTGCTAGAGATCGAACGGTGGCTTTCTTT. The chain employs TRBV20-1 and TRBJ1-1; D is uncertain. This CDR3 contains 11 residues. Germline CDR1 is DFQATT and CDR2 is SNEGSKA (reference sequence). Trimming removed 0 bases at V and 11 bases at J, with 10 bases between.